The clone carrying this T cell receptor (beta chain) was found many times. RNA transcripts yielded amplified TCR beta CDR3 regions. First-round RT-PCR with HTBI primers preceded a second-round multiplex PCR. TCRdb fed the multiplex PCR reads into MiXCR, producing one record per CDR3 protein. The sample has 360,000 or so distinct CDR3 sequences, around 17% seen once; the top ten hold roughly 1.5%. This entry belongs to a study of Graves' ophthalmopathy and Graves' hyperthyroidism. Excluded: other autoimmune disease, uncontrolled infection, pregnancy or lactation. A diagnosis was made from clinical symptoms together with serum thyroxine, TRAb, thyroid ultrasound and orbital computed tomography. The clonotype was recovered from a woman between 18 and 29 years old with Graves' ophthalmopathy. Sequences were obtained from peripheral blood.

CDR3 nucleotides: TGCAGCGTTGAAGGGGAGGCTGTCGCCTATGGCTACACCTTC. Protein sequence: CSVEGEAVAYGYTF. The chain employs TRBV29-1 and TRBJ1-2; D is undetermined. Per germline, CDR1 SQVTM and CDR2 ANQGSEA. There are 14 residues in the CDR3. Trimming removed 1 base from V and 4 bases from J, with 13 bases in between.